The present T cell receptor beta chain was sequenced within a study of CD8+ T cells in alopecia areata. Findings of the study overall: Many expanded lesional clones persisted during tofacitinib (in both scalp and blood). Clonality in lesional scalp, especially alopecia totalis/universalis, exceeded that of normal scalp.

Extraction of RNA preceded its reverse transcription into cDNA, which served as the sequencing template. Assay used: immunoSEQ multiplex PCR; TCRdb lists only in-frame clones, some missing. In the table there are under 350,000 clones, roughly 64% of which are singletons. As for treatment: oral pan-JAK inhibitor, 5-10 mg twice daily. Alopecia areata patients had lesional scalp punch biopsies and peripheral blood taken from them. A few counts support this clone. What it binds is unknown. The TCR comes from a human donor with alopecia areata. The specimen comprised CD4+ T cells sorted from blood, sampled at week 24, from a patient treated with tofacitinib.

CDR3 sequence reads: CAWRVSGANVLTF. CDR3 in DNA: TGTGCCTGGAGGGTCTCTGGGGCCAACGTCCTGACTTTC. V is TRBV30 and J is TRBJ2-6, with no clear D. The CDR3 loop spans 13 amino acids. Germline CDR1 reads GTSNPN; CDR2 reads SVGIG (reference sequence). V dropped 3 bases and J dropped 0 bases, with 3 bases sitting between them.